The 20 T cell receptor beta chains below were found in one sample sequenced in a study of T cells in Graves' hyperthyroidism and ophthalmopathy. Amplification of TCR beta CDR3 regions used RNA as the template. The TCR CDR3 first-round RT-PCR relied on the HTBI primer set. TCRdb re-analysed the multiplex PCR reads in MiXCR, keeping a single row per CDR3 protein. The sample consists of some 560,000 distinct CDR3 sequences, 14% of them appearing once. Sequencing input: blood. Every receptor here comes from a middle-aged woman with Graves' hyperthyroidism.

There are a few counts of this clonotype. The chain uses TRBV27 and TRBJ1-5; tentatively, D is TRBD1 (5 bases). V shed 2 bases and J shed 3 bases, with 8 bases lying between them. Germline V gene lookup returns CDR1 MNHEY and CDR2 SMNVEV (reference sequence). The CDR3 is 14 amino acids. The CDR3 sequence is CASSLVGTNQPQHF. CDR3 coding DNA: TGTGCCAGCAGTTTAGTCGGGACCAATCAGCCCCAGCATTTT.

This clonotype was recorded a few times. The rearrangement uses TRBV6-2 or TRBV6-3 and TRBJ2-1; D unresolved. Deletions cut 5 bases from V and 10 bases from J, with 15 bases between. CDR1 MNHEY and CDR2 SVGEGT come from the germline V gene. The CDR3 sequence is 13 residues long. CDR3 protein: CASSHPAPVEQFF. CDR3 bases: TGTGCCAGCAGTCATCCCGCCCCGGTCGAGCAGTTCTTC.

This clonotype was detected only a few times. A read error may explain this, as a much larger clone is one base away. V is TRBV18 and J is TRBJ2-5; D not certain. This CDR3 spans 13 amino acids. CDR1 KGHSH and CDR2 LQKENI come from the germline V gene. The DNA of the CDR3 is TGTGCCAACTCACCAAACTTCCAAGAGACCCAGTACTTC. It yields the protein CANSPNFQETQYF.

This clonotype was found many times. The chain couples TRBV20-1 to TRBJ2-5; 14 positions agree with TRBD2. CDR3 length: 14 residues. J lost 3 bases, V lost 3 bases, and 0 bases had no gene match. Germline V gives CDR1 DFQATT, CDR2 SNEGSKA (reference sequence). The CDR3 is CSARGLAGEETQYF. The DNA for the CDR3 is TGCAGTGCTAGGGGACTAGCGGGAGAAGAGACCCAGTACTTC.

This clonotype was observed at least ten times. The rearrangement joins TRBV12-3 or TRBV12-4 to TRBJ2-5; no definite D call. This CDR3 spans 13 amino acids. V was shortened by 2 bases and J by 5 bases, with 9 bases between the two germline ends. For the CDR3, the DNA is TGTGCCAGCAGTTTATTCCCTGGGGAGACCCAGTACTTC. Translated: CASSLFPGETQYF.

This clonotype was found many times. The rearrangement joins TRBV28 to TRBJ1-2; 9 bases fit TRBD1. V was clipped by 5 bases and J by 5 bases; unmatched bases: 12. Germline V gene data show CDR1 as MDHEN and CDR2 as SYDVKM. The CDR3 spans 16 residues. CDR3 protein: CASSISRQGGFYGYTF. The CDR3 nucleotides read TGTGCCAGCAGTATATCCCGACAGGGGGGGTTTTATGGCTACACCTTC.

In this sample, this clonotype turned up many times. The chain joins TRBV5-1 to TRBJ2-7; D unresolved. This CDR3 is built from 14 residues. Per germline, CDR1 SGHRS and CDR2 YFSETQ. V was cut by 4 bases and J by 2 bases, with 13 bases left in between. CDR3 residues: CASSPDGNTYEQYF. DNA for the CDR3: TGCGCCAGCAGCCCGGACGGCAACACCTACGAGCAGTACTTC.

This clonotype was seen many times. CDR3 sequence: CASSYSPWGGRGETQYF. The CDR3 DNA sequence: TGTGCCAGCAGTTACTCCCCCTGGGGCGGGAGAGGGGAGACCCAGTACTTC. The V gene is TRBV6-5, the J gene TRBJ2-5; 7 positions match TRBD2. CDR1 and CDR2 from the germline V gene are MNHEY and SVGAGI. The V segment lost 0 bases and the J segment 5 bases; nucleotides outside the gene matches: 12. This CDR3 has 17 residues.

This clonotype came up many times. The genes are TRBV7-2 and TRBJ2-7; TRBD2 matches at 7 bases. Per the germline V gene, CDR1 is SGHTA and CDR2 is FQGNSA. V gave up 1 base and J gave up 2 bases; unmatched junction bases: 5. The CDR3 has 15 amino acids. CDR3 DNA: TGTGCCAGCAGCTTAGTGGGACGGGGGGCCTACGAGCAGTACTTC. Translation: CASSLVGRGAYEQYF.

This clonotype was observed many times. V usage is TRBV9 and J usage is TRBJ2-3; 10 nucleotides match TRBD2. The V and J ends lost 7 bases and 4 bases, in that order; junction bases with no gene match: 12. The CDR3 runs to 16 residues. Per the germline V gene, CDR1 is SGDLS and CDR2 is YYNGEE. For the CDR3, the DNA is TGTGCCAGCGGTCGCGCGAGCGGGAGGGAGGCAGATACGCAGTATTTT. Protein sequence: CASGRASGREADTQYF.

This clonotype was counted at least ten times. This chain connects TRBV7-9 to TRBJ2-7, with a tentative D call TRBD1 (5 bases). With 4 bases removed from V and 4 bases from J, the gap between germline ends came to 11 bases. CDR1 and CDR2 from the germline V gene are SEHNR and FQNEAQ (reference sequence). The CDR3 extends over 13 amino acids. For the CDR3, the DNA is TGTGCCAGCAGCTCCCTTCAGGGATACGAGCAGTACTTC. This translates into CASSSLQGYEQYF.

The chain carries TRBV29-1 and TRBJ2-2, with D tentatively TRBD1 (6 bases). The germline CDR1 and CDR2 sequences are SQVTM and ANQGSEA. Deletions cut 6 bases from V and 5 bases from J, with 13 bases between. The CDR3 extends over 13 amino acids. This CDR3 reads CSVDSGRTGELFF. CDR3 in DNA: TGCAGCGTGGACAGTGGGCGGACCGGGGAGCTGTTTTTT.

The sample holds many counts of this clonotype. This rearrangement joins TRBV12-3 or TRBV12-4 to TRBJ2-1; D is possibly TRBD1 (6 bases). V lost 6 bases to trimming and J lost 7 bases, with 19 bases between them. The length of the CDR3 is 15 residues. As DNA, the CDR3 is TGTGCCAGCAGCCGCGGTACAGGGTTTTCTAATGAGCAGTTCTTC. Translated, it gives CASSRGTGFSNEQFF.

This clonotype was recorded many times. The rearrangement links TRBV2 to TRBJ2-2, with D perhaps given as TRBD1 or TRBD2 (6 bases each). V was trimmed by 6 bases and J by 7 bases, leaving 12 bases between them. This CDR3 has 13 residues. CDR1 SNHLY and CDR2 FYNNEI come from the germline V gene. CDR3 protein: CASRSGAGGELFF. The CDR3 DNA sequence: TGTGCCAGCAGGTCGGGGGCCGGCGGGGAGCTGTTTTTT.

Judged by abundance, this clonotype is medium-sized. The V gene is TRBV30, the J gene TRBJ2-5; 9 bases are a match to TRBD1. The V and J ends lost 4 bases and 2 bases, in that order; junction bases with no gene match: 8. Germline V gives CDR1 GTSNPN, CDR2 SVGIG (reference sequence). This CDR3 has 15 amino acids. For the CDR3, the DNA is TGTGCCTGGACCCCCGGGGGACAGGGACAAGAGACCCAGTACTTC. Protein product: CAWTPGGQGQETQYF.

The gene calls are TRBV7-9 and TRBJ2-5; no reliable D call. CDR1 is SEHNR, CDR2 FQNEAQ, per germline (reference sequence). Trimming took off 5 bases at V and 4 bases at J, with 8 bases between the two ends. CDR3 length: 12 residues. This CDR3 is CASSTYGETQYF. CDR3 DNA sequence: TGTGCCAGCAGCACGTATGGAGAGACCCAGTACTTC.

This clonotype was observed many times. The genes are TRBV11-2 and TRBJ2-7; 7 bases map to TRBD1. Germline CDR1 and CDR2: SGHAT and FQNNGV. V lost 0 bases to trimming and J lost 0 bases; unmatched junction nucleotides: 5. CDR3 size: 16 residues. CDR3 coding DNA: TGTGCCAGCAGCTTAGAACAGGGGATAAACTCCTACGAGCAGTACTTC. Protein sequence: CASSLEQGINSYEQYF.

Many counts were recorded for this clonotype. V usage is TRBV2 and J usage is TRBJ2-5, with 7 bases lining up with TRBD1. Germline values: CDR1 SNHLY, CDR2 FYNNEI. V lost 2 bases, J lost 5 bases, and 5 bases stayed unmatched. This CDR3 spans 14 amino acids. DNA of the CDR3: TGTGCCAGCAGTGAACAGGGGGTGCGTGAGACCCAGTACTTC. It codes for CASSEQGVRETQYF.

This clonotype was recorded a few times. V and J are TRBV19 and TRBJ1-5; D possibly corresponds to TRBD1 (5 bases). Between the trimmed V and J ends, which lost 3 bases and 7 bases, there was a span of 22 bases. Looked up from germline, CDR1 is LNHDA and CDR2 is SQIVND (reference sequence). The CDR3 is made up of 17 amino acids. The CDR3 reads CASSIKLGPRVGQPQHF. CDR3 DNA: TGTGCCAGTAGTATCAAGTTGGGTCCCAGGGTGGGACAGCCCCAGCATTTT.

This clonotype came up many times. This chain's CDR3 is CASSSIKETQYF. CDR3 DNA sequence: TGTGCCAGCAGCTCAATTAAAGAGACCCAGTACTTC. J is TRBJ2-5 and V is TRBV12-3 or TRBV12-4; no definite D call. CDR3 length: 12 residues. V lost 6 bases to trimming and J lost 3 bases, with 8 bases between them.